The 13 T cell receptor beta chains listed next were all sequenced from one sample in a study of monozygotic twins with inflammatory bowel disease. TCRdb derives one entry per CDR3 protein from the 5' RACE reads, leaving out DNA. The table for this sample gives fewer than 350,000 distinct CDR3 sequences. Sequenced material: blood. These receptors were taken from a human donor with ulcerative colitis or Crohn's disease, or a healthy co-twin of an affected twin (not recorded which).

The chain recombines TRBV7-6 with TRBJ1-2; TCRdb's D gene call, TRBD1, goes unchecked for lack of DNA. The CDR3 runs 13 residues. The germline V gene encodes CDR1 SGHVS and CDR2 FNYEAQ. The CDR3 sequence: CAAGRGAYYGYTF. Looking up the rest from reference TRBV7-6 and TRBJ1-2 gives the full variable domain: GAGVSQSPRYKVTKRGQDVALRCDPISGHVSLYWYRQALGQGPEFLTYFNYEAQQDKSGLPNDRFSAERPEGSISTLTIQRTEQRDSAMYRCAAGRGAYYGYTFGSGTRLTVV.

This chain uses TRBV2 with TRBJ1-3; TCRdb designates TRBD1, a call that cannot be tested without DNA. Germline CDR1 and CDR2: SNHLY and FYNNEI. There are 14 residues in the CDR3. CDR3 sequence: CASSKGGTPNTIYF.

V gene TRBV5-1 combines with J gene TRBJ2-1. Looked up from germline, CDR1 is SGHRS and CDR2 is YFSETQ. There are 16 residues in the CDR3. This CDR3 reads CASSNGWGGSYNEQFF.

The chain uses TRBV2 and TRBJ2-7; TCRdb outputs TRBD2, but without DNA this stays unchecked. The CDR3 loop spans 14 amino acids. Looked up from germline, CDR1 is SNHLY and CDR2 is FYNNEI. CDR3 sequence: CASKLAGSSYEQYF.

The gene calls are TRBV20-1 and TRBJ1-1; the TRBD1 assignment by TCRdb is unverifiable without DNA. Germline V gene data show CDR1 as DFQATT and CDR2 as SNEGSKA (reference sequence). This CDR3 region has 13 residues. CDR3 residues: CSARVNGGTEAFF.

V and J are TRBV5-1 and TRBJ2-2; there is no DNA to check the TCRdb D call of TRBD1. The CDR3 runs to 15 residues. Per germline, CDR1 SGHRS and CDR2 YFSETQ. CDR3 loop: CASTLSGHQGGELFF.

The rearrangement uses TRBV4-1 and TRBJ2-1. Germline V gene sequence: CDR1 MGHRA, CDR2 YSYEKL. The CDR3 extends over 16 amino acids. CDR3 loop: CASSQEATRSYNEQFF.

V usage is TRBV9 and J usage is TRBJ1-1; the D gene TCRdb calls, TRBD1, cannot be checked with no DNA. The CDR3 totals 15 residues. Germline V gives CDR1 SGDLS, CDR2 YYNGEE. The CDR3 spells CASSVSGTGGTEAFF.

The chain recombines TRBV7-2 with TRBJ2-3. The CDR3 covers 14 residues. Looked up from germline, CDR1 is SGHTA and CDR2 is FQGNSA. CDR3 residues: CASSLVSAADTQYF. The variable domain in full, completed from reference TRBV7-2 and TRBJ2-3, reads GAGVSQSPSNKVTEKGKDVELRCDPISGHTALYWYRQSLGQGLEFLIYFQGNSAPDKSGLPSDRFSAERTGGSVSTLTIQRTQQEDSAVYLCASSLVSAADTQYFGPGTRLTVL.

J is TRBJ1-1 and V is TRBV20-1; TCRdb proposes TRBD1, but this gene call is untestable without DNA. This CDR3 spans 14 amino acids. Germline loops: CDR1 DFQATT, CDR2 SNEGSKA (reference sequence). CDR3 amino acids: CSARHNRVGTEAFF.

The J gene is TRBJ2-1, the V gene TRBV7-3; TCRdb names TRBD1, which stays unverified in the absence of DNA. Germline V gives CDR1 SGHTA, CDR2 FQGTGA. This CDR3 is 14 amino acids long. CDR3 amino acids: CASSLGTNRDEQFF.

The rearrangement joins TRBV5-6 to TRBJ2-1; the TCRdb call, TRBD1, lacks DNA for checking. The germline gives CDR1 SGHDT, CDR2 YYEEEE. This CDR3 has 13 amino acids. CDR3 protein: CASSPRIRDEQFF.

V is TRBV12-5 and J is TRBJ2-5; TCRdb's D call of TRBD2 is untestable without DNA. CDR1 and CDR2 (germline): LGHNT, FRNRAP. This CDR3 region has 12 residues. The CDR3 spells CASALGDGTQYF.